Following are 3 T cell receptor beta chains from one sample sequenced in a study of blood T cell repertoires in COVID-19. Some clones are missing from TCRdb's copy, which holds only in-frame ones; the method was immunoSEQ multiplex PCR. In the table there are about 270,000 clones, about nine tenths of which are singletons. The sample comprised peripheral blood. The receptors stem from a woman aged 55-69 years who had recovered from COVID-19.

The V call is TRBV19, the J call TRBJ1-2; 7 bases are a match to TRBD1. Per germline, CDR1 LNHDA and CDR2 SQIVND (reference sequence). V was pared by 4 bases and J by 8 bases, with 7 bases of the junction left unmatched. CDR3 length: 13 residues. The CDR3 nucleotides are TGTGCCAGTAGTACCGGACAGGTCTGGGGCTACACCTTC. It yields the protein CASSTGQVWGYTF.

The rearrangement uses TRBV10-3 and TRBJ2-5; TRBD1 matches at 7 bases. The CDR3 consists of 14 residues. CDR1 is ENHRY, CDR2 SYGVKD, per germline. V shed 10 bases, J shed 5 bases, and the junction held 13 bases outside the gene matches. CDR3 sequence reads: CASTRGIEGETQYF. CDR3 coding DNA: TGTGCCAGCACCAGGGGGATCGAGGGGGAGACCCAGTACTTC.

This clone was detected ten times or more. V usage is TRBV18 and J usage is TRBJ1-1; no definite D call. Trimming left V 3 bases short and J 0 bases short, with 5 bases between. This CDR3 contains 13 residues. CDR1 and CDR2 (germline): KGHSH, LQKENI. The CDR3 sequence: CASSPQLNTEAFF. DNA of the CDR3: TGTGCCAGCTCACCTCAGTTGAACACTGAAGCTTTCTTT.